Listed here are 10 T cell receptor beta chains from one sample, sequenced in a study of beta chain features in type 1 diabetes. The authors reverse transcribed all of the isolated RNA, so sequencing captured expressed TCRB transcripts. The table came from immunoSEQ multiplex PCR; TCRdb's copy has only in-frame clones and leaves some out. The table records fewer than 900,000 clones, 15% to 20% of them present only once. The sequenced sample consisted of naive CD4+ T cells from blood. Receptors were obtained from a young woman in good health.

The chain joins TRBV18 to TRBJ2-1; D is unclear. The V end lost 3 bases, the J end lost 1 base, and 16 bases lay between the germline ends. The CDR3 sequence is 17 residues long. Germline assignment: CDR1 KGHSH and CDR2 LQKENI. In DNA, the CDR3 is TGTGCCAGCTCACCCGCCATATTAGATACATCCTACAATGAGCAGTTCTTC. It specifies CASSPAILDTSYNEQFF. Drawing the rest from reference TRBV18 and TRBJ2-1, the complete variable domain is NAGVMQNPRHLVRRRGQEARLRCSPMKGHSHVYWYRQLPEEGLKFMVYLQKENIIDESGMPKERFSAEFPKEGPSILRIQQVVRGDSAAYFCASSPAILDTSYNEQFFGPGTRLTVL.

The chain is built from TRBV5-4 and TRBJ2-3, with D tentatively TRBD1 (5 bases). The CDR3 is made up of 14 amino acids. Looked up from germline, CDR1 is SGHNT and CDR2 is YYREEE (reference sequence). The ends were cut back, 1 base at V and 0 bases at J, with 6 bases in the middle. DNA for the CDR3: TGTGCCAGCAGCTTGACAGGCAGCACAGATACGCAGTATTTT. Amino acids: CASSLTGSTDTQYF.

With regard to this clone: Additional DNA sequences in this sample encode the identical CDR3. The chain's CDR3 is CASSLTSGRSYEQYF. CDR3 nucleotides: TGTGCCAGCAGCCTTACTAGCGGGAGATCCTACGAGCAGTACTTC. The chain recombines TRBV7-2 with TRBJ2-7; 11 positions agree with TRBD2. V lost 5 bases to trimming and J lost 1 base; unmatched junction nucleotides: 4. CDR3 length: 15 amino acids. The germline gives CDR1 SGHTA, CDR2 FQGNSA.

V and J are TRBV5-6 and TRBJ2-1; D may match TRBD1 or TRBD2 (5 bases each). Germline CDR1 is SGHDT and CDR2 is YYEEEE. With 2 bases removed from V and 6 bases from J, the gap between germline ends came to 15 bases. The CDR3 length is 15 residues. CDR3: CASSLDAGRGNEQFF. CDR3 DNA: TGTGCCAGCAGCTTAGATGCAGGGAGAGGCAATGAGCAGTTCTTC.

This clone came up a few times. The V gene is TRBV6-6, the J gene TRBJ1-5; D is unclear. CDR1 is MNHNY and CDR2 is SVGAGI in the germline V gene (reference sequence). CDR3 length equals 12 residues. V was pared by 6 bases and J by 7 bases, with 10 bases between. The CDR3 nucleotides read TGTGCCAGCAGCCTGTTAGTACAGCCCCAGCATTTT. Translation: CASSLLVQPQHF.

The chain links TRBV28 to TRBJ2-7; D not certain. V lost 0 bases and J lost 5, with 14 bases in between. The germline V gene has CDR1 MDHEN and CDR2 SYDVKM. The CDR3 sequence is 15 residues long. CDR3: CASSLWRLLAHEQYF. CDR3 sequence (DNA): TGTGCCAGCAGTTTATGGCGCCTTCTTGCCCACGAGCAGTACTTC.

This chain uses TRBV7-9 with TRBJ1-5, with D unclear. CDR1 and CDR2 (germline): SEHNR, FQNEAQ (reference sequence). The V gene lost 4 bases and the J gene lost 2 bases, with 15 bases spanning the gap. There are 16 residues in the CDR3. The CDR3, as DNA: TGTGCCAGCAGCTCTGAATTGGGTGCTGGCAATCAGCCCCAGCATTTT. This sequence encodes CASSSELGAGNQPQHF.

Only a few counts were recorded for this clone. This chain connects TRBV5-6 to TRBJ2-3; D unclear. The V end lost 2 bases, the J end lost 1 base, and 8 bases lay between the germline ends. Germline V CDR1 and CDR2: SGHDT, YYEEEE. The CDR3 length is 14 residues. Here the CDR3 reads CASSFGPGTDTQYF. CDR3 in DNA: TGTGCCAGCAGCTTTGGGCCGGGCACAGATACGCAGTATTTT.

This clone came up a few times. For the CDR3, the DNA is TGTGCCAGCAGCCGCCAGGAAGGTCGCGGGGAGCTGTTTTTT. Residues: CASSRQEGRGELFF. The chain uses TRBV6-5 and TRBJ2-2; D unclear. CDR1 and CDR2 (germline): MNHEY, SVGAGI. The CDR3 runs to 14 residues. Trimming removed 6 bases from V and 7 bases from J, with 15 bases in between.

V usage is TRBV6-6 and J usage is TRBJ1-2, with D possibly matching TRBD1 (5 bases). With 2 bases removed from V and 12 bases from J, the gap between germline ends came to 19 bases. This CDR3 spans 14 amino acids. Germline values: CDR1 MNHNY, CDR2 SVGAGI (reference sequence). The CDR3 loop reads CASSYERGGFYDTF. The CDR3 DNA is TGTGCCAGCAGTTACGAGAGGGGAGGGTTTTACGACACCTTC.